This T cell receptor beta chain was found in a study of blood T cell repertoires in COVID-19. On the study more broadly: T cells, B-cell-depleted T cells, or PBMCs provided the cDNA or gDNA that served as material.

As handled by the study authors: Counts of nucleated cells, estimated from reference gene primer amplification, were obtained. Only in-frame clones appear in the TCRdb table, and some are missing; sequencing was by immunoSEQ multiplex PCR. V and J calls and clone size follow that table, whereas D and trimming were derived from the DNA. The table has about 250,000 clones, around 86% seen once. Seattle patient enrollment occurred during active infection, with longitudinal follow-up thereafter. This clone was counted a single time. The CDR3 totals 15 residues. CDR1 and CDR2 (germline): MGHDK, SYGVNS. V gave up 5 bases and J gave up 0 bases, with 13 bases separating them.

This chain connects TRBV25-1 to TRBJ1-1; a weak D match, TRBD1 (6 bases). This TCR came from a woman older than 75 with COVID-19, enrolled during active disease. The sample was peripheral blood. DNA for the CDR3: TGTGCCAGCAGTCAGACAGGCCCCATGAACACTGAAGCTTTCTTT. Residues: CASSQTGPMNTEAFF.